This TCR beta chain comes out of a study of response to subunit inactivated influenza vaccine. Points from the study as a whole: The study's authors posited that every seasonal influenza vaccination enlists few new T cells.

Germline values: CDR1 SQVTM, CDR2 ANQGSEA. Trimming left V 4 bases short and J 10 bases short, with 11 bases between. This CDR3 has 11 amino acids. This clonotype was detected a few times. Its target is not known. TCRdb analysed the RT-PCR reads with MiXCR anew, one entry per CDR3 protein. The sample consists of under 850,000 distinct CDR3 sequences, approximately 17% of them appearing once. The clonotype was recovered from a man aged 45 to 65 who received an inactivated influenza vaccine. Sequenced material: PBMCs from blood, taken 4 to 6 days after vaccination. The V call is TRBV29-1, the J call TRBJ2-1; tentatively, D is TRBD1 or TRBD2 (6 bases each). The CDR3 DNA reads as TGCAGCGTTGGGCAGGGGAGGGAGCAGTTCTTC. It codes for CSVGQGREQFF.